This T cell receptor (beta chain) was retrieved from a study of spatial heterogeneity in lung cancer. Study-level background: Counts of TCR transcripts in tumor regions tracked strongly with a T cell module score that came from matched bulk RNA-seq.

Study-wide results and caveats: Mutation tallies in tumors tracked expanded intratumoral alpha and beta TCR counts.

The presence of a unique molecular identifier marked each TCR cDNA molecule. MiXCR was run by TCRdb on the 5' RACE reads, yielding one entry per CDR3 protein. The repertoire has 10,000 to 15,000 distinct CDR3 sequences, 6% to 7% of them found once; the top ten carry about 3.5%. This clonotype was recorded many times. Its antigen is unknown. The length of the CDR3 is 16 residues. CDR1 is SGHTA, CDR2 FQGNSA, per germline. J lost 4 bases, V lost 3 bases, and 8 bases had no gene match. Time point reported: sample taken at primary tumor resection. Patients with untreated early-stage non-small cell lung cancer, numbering 72, were the donors. Tumor, nontumor lung or frozen PBMC supplied whole RNA, sequenced without sorting.

This clonotype originated in a female donor with early-stage non-small cell lung cancer. The sample was lung tumor tissue, taken at surgery. The chain joins TRBV7-2 to TRBJ2-5; TRBD2 aligns across 10 bases. In nucleotides, the CDR3 is TGTGCCAGCAGCTTGTTTTGGAGACTAGCGGGAGAGACCCAGTACTTC. Translated, it gives CASSLFWRLAGETQYF.